This is a list of T cell receptor beta chains from one sample in a study of human T cells and chemical hapten exposure. TCRdb fed the RACE reads into MiXCR, producing one record per CDR3 protein. In the table there are approximately 60,000 distinct CDR3 sequences, 9.3% of which are singletons. Specimen: whole blood, collected in connection with sensitization to the hapten diphenylcyclopropenone (DPC). These receptors were collected from a woman in her forties with alopecia areata. Some clones in this sample may be carry-over from other donors' samples. The CDR3 runs from the conserved cysteine through the conserved F or W. Each record gives: V gene, J gene, D gene, clone size, CDR3 protein, CDR3 DNA. A D gene is named only where the DNA matches it firmly. Size tells how often a clone was seen (once, few, many) or the class of an expanded clone, and some rows leave it out.

TRBV20-1	TRBJ1-6	-	many	CSARESTGRDNSPLHF	TGCAGTGCTAGAGAGAGCACAGGACGGGATAATTCACCCCTCCACTTT
TRBV5-1	TRBJ2-1	TRBD1	many	CASSLATGQGNEQFF	TGCGCCAGCAGCTTGGCCACGGGACAGGGGAATGAGCAGTTCTTC
TRBV2	TRBJ1-1	-	few	CASRPGPPAPTEAFF	TGTGCCAGCAGGCCGGGACCCCCGGCTCCCACTGAAGCTTTCTTT
TRBV12-3/TRBV12-4	TRBJ1-1	-	-	CASIQQSVNTEAFF	TGTGCCAGCATTCAACAGAGCGTGAACACTGAAGCTTTCTTT
TRBV11-3	TRBJ2-1	TRBD2	-	CASSASGGKAGEQFF	TGTGCCAGCAGCGCTAGCGGGGGGAAAGCGGGTGAGCAGTTCTTC
TRBV27	TRBJ1-2	-	many	CASSPGYRYGYTF	TGTGCCAGCAGCCCCGGTTACCGCTATGGCTACACCTTC
TRBV20-1	TRBJ2-7	TRBD2	few	CSAETSGGMYEQYF	TGCAGTGCCGAAACTAGCGGGGGAATGTACGAGCAGTACTTC
TRBV5-5	TRBJ2-7	-	few	CASSLEQGSPMYF	TGTGCCAGCAGCTTGGAGCAGGGGAGCCCGATGTACTTC
TRBV29-1	TRBJ2-7	-	many	CSYRTPDSYEQYF	TGCAGCTACCGAACACCCGACTCCTACGAGCAGTACTTC
TRBV20-1	TRBJ1-1	-	-	CSAREGSEAFF	TGCAGTGCTAGAGAGGGCAGTGAAGCTTTCTTT
TRBV6-2/TRBV6-3	TRBJ2-5	-	-	CASSLDGYQETQYF	TGTGCCAGCAGTCTGGACGGTTACCAAGAGACCCAGTACTTC
TRBV4-3	TRBJ2-1	-	few	CASSQDGGGASYNEQFF	TGCGCCAGCAGCCAAGATGGAGGGGGGGCCTCCTACAATGAGCAGTTCTTC
TRBV4-2	TRBJ2-7	TRBD1	-	CASSRQGRTYEQYF	TGTGCCAGCAGCCGACAGGGGCGAACCTACGAGCAGTACTTC
TRBV27	TRBJ2-7	TRBD1	-	CASSRQDRPTYEQYF	TGTGCCAGCAGTCGCCAGGACAGGCCGACCTACGAGCAGTACTTC